The clone carrying this T cell receptor beta chain occurred a few times. Its antigen is not identified. TCRdb passed the 5' RACE reads through MiXCR, listing each CDR3 protein once. The repertoire has 65,000 to 90,000 distinct CDR3 sequences, 9.5% to 15% of them found once; the top ten carry 3.5% to 5.5%. This sample was taken from a study of early T cells in non-severe SARS-CoV-2 infection. Study-level findings and limits: The VDJdb matching leaned toward anti-spike CD8 responses and overlooked private and CD4 specificities.

V lost 1 base to trimming and J lost 2 bases; unmatched junction nucleotides: 1. This CDR3 has 15 amino acids. Germline V lookup: CDR1 SGHTA, CDR2 FQGNSA. The clonotype originates from an adult who was a healthcare worker with PCR-confirmed SARS-CoV-2 infection or an uninfected control (not recorded which). Sequencing used whole blood. This chain uses TRBV7-2 with TRBJ2-1; 8 positions agree with TRBD2. For the CDR3, the DNA is TGTGCCAGCAGCTTAGTACTAGCGGCCTACAATGAGCAGTTCTTC. Encoded protein: CASSLVLAAYNEQFF.